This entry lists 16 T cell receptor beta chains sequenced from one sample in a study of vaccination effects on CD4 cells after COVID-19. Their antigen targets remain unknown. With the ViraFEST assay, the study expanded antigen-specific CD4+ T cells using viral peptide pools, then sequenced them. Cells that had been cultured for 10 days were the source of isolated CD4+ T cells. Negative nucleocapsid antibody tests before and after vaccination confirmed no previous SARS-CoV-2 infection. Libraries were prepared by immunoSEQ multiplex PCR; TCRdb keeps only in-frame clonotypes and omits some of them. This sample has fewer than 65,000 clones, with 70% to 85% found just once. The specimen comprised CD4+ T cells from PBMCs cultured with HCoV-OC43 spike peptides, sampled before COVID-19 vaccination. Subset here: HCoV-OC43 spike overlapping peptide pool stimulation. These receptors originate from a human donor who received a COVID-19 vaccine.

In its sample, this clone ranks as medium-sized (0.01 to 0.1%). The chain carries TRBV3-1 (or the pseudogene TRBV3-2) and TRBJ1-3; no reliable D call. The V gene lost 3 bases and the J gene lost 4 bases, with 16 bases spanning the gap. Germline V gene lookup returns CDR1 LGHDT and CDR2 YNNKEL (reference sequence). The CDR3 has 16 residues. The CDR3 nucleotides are TGTGCCAGCAGCCAGAGGGCCGTTCTGAGAGGAAACACCATATATTTT. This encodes CASSQRAVLRGNTIYF.

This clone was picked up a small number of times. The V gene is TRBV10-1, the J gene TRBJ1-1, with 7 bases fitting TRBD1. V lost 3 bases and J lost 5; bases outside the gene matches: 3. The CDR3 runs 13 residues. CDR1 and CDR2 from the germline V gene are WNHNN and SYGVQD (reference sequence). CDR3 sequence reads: CASSESGGTEAFF. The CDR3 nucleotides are TGCGCCAGCAGTGAATCAGGGGGGACTGAAGCTTTCTTT.

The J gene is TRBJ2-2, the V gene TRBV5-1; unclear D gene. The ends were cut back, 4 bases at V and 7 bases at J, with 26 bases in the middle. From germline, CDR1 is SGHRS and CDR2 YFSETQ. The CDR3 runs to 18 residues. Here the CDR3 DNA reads TGCGCCAGCAGCCTCCCCCCAACGATTCCCGGTTTGATCGGGGAGCTGTTTTTT. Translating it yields CASSLPPTIPGLIGELFF.

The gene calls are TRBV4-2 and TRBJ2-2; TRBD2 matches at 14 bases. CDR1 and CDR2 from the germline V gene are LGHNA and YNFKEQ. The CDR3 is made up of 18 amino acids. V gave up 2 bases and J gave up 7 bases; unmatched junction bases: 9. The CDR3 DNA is TGTGCCAGCAGCCAACGACTAGCGGGGGGGCTGTGGGGCGGGGAGCTGTTTTTT. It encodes CASSQRLAGGLWGGELFF.

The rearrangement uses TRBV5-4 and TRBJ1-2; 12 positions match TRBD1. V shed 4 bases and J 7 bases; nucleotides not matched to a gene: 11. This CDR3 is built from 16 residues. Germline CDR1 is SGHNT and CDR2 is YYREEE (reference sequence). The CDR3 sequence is CASSQGQGASWVGYTF. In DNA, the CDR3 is TGTGCCAGCAGCCAGGGACAGGGGGCGAGTTGGGTTGGCTACACCTTC. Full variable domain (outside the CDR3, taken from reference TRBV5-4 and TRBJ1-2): ETGVTQSPTHLIKTRGQQVTLRCSSQSGHNTVSWYQQALGQGPQFIFQYYREEENGRGNFPPRFSGLQFPNYSSELNVNALELDDSALYLCASSQGQGASWVGYTFGSGTRLTVV.

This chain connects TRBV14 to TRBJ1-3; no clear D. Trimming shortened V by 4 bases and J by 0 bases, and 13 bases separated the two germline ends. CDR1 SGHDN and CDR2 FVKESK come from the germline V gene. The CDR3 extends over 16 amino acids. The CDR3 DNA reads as TGTGCCAGCAGCCGGCCCGTCGGCAACTCTGGAAACACCATATATTTT. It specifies CASSRPVGNSGNTIYF. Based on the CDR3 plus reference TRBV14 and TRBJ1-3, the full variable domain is EAGVTQFPSHSVIEKGQTVTLRCDPISGHDNLYWYRRVMGKEIKFLLHFVKESKQDESGMPNNRFLAERTGGTYSTLKVQPAELEDSGVYFCASSRPVGNSGNTIYFGEGSWLTVV.

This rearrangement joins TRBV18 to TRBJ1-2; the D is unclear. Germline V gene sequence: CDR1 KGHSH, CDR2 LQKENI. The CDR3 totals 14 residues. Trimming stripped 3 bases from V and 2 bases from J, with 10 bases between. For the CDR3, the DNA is TGTGCCAGCTCACCTACCCAGGAGAACTATGGCTACACCTTC. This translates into CASSPTQENYGYTF.

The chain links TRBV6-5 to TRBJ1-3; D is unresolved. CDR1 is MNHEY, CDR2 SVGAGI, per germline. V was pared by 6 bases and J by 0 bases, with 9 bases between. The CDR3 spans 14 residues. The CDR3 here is CASSVGFSGNTIYF. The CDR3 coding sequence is TGTGCCAGCAGCGTTGGTTTCTCTGGAAACACCATATATTTT.

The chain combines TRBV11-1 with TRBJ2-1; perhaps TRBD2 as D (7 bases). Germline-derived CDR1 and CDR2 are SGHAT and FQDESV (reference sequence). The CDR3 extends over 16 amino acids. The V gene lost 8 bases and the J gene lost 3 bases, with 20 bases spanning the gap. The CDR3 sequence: CASGLLGGGHYNEQFF. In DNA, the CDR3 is TGTGCCAGCGGCCTCCTGGGGGGGGGCCACTACAATGAGCAGTTCTTC.

The CDR3 DNA follows: TGTGCCAGCAGTCGGGGGACCAGGATCACTGAAGCTTTCTTT. Protein sequence: CASSRGTRITEAFF. The rearrangement links TRBV5-4 to TRBJ1-1; tentative D call: TRBD1 (5 bases). This CDR3 is 14 amino acids long. V dropped 5 bases and J dropped 4 bases, with 15 bases sitting between them. From germline, CDR1 is SGHNT and CDR2 YYREEE (reference sequence).

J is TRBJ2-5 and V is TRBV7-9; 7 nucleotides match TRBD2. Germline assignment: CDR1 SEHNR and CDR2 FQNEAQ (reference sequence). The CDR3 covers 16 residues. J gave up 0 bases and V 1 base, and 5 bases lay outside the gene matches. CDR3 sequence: CASSLGASGHQETQYF. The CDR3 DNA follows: TGTGCCAGCAGCTTAGGGGCTAGCGGACACCAAGAGACCCAGTACTTC.

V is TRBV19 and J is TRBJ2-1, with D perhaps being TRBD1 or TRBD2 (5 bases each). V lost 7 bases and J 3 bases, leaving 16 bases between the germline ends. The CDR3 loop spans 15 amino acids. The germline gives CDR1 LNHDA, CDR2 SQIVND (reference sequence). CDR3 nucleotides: TGTGCCAGTACCCCCGGGACCTCCTACTACAATGAGCAGTTCTTC. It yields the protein CASTPGTSYYNEQFF.

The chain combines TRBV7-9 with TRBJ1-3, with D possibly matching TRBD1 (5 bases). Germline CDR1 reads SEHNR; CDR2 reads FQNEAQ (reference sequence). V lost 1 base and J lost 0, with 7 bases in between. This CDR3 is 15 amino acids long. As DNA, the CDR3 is TGTGCCAGCAGCTTAGTGAGGGGCTCTGGAAACACCATATATTTT. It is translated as CASSLVRGSGNTIYF. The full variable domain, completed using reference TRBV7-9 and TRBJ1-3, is DTGVSQNPRHKITKRGQNVTFRCDPISEHNRLYWYRQTLGQGPEFLTYFQNEAQLEKSRLLSDRFSAERPKGSFSTLEIQRTEQGDSAMYLCASSLVRGSGNTIYFGEGSWLTVV.

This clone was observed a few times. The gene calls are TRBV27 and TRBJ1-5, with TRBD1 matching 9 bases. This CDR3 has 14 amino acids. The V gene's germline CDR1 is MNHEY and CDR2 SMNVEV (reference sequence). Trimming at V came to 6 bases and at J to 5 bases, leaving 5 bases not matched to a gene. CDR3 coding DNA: TGTGCCAGCAGAAAATGGACAGGGGATCAGCCCCAGCATTTT. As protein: CASRKWTGDQPQHF.

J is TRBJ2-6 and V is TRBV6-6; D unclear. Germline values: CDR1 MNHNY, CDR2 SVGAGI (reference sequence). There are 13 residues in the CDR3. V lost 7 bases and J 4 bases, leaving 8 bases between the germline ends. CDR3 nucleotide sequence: TGTGCCAGCACCCCTTCGGGGGCCAACGTCCTGACTTTC. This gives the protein CASTPSGANVLTF.

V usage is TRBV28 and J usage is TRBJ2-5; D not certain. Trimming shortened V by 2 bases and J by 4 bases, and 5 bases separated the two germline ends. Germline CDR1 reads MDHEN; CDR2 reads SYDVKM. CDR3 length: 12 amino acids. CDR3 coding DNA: TGTGCCAGCAGTTTAGCAGCAGAGACCCAGTACTTC. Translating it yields CASSLAAETQYF.